The clone carrying this TCR beta chain was counted ten times or more. Original handling: Nucleated cell counts were estimated from reference gene primer amplification. TCRdb's copy holds only in-frame clones and misses some; the assay was immunoSEQ multiplex PCR. For V, J and clone size, that table is used; D and trimming come from the DNA. The sample yields tens of thousands of clones, roughly 80% seen once. The data stem from a study of blood T cell repertoires in COVID-19. Study at large: The cDNA or gDNA used as material had been derived from T cells, B-cell-depleted T cells, or PBMCs.

Germline V CDR1 and CDR2: SEHNR, FQNEAQ (reference sequence). The CDR3 has 15 residues. Trimming removed 5 bases at V and 2 bases at J, with 13 bases between. The sequencing sample was made of peripheral blood. This sequence was found in a woman between 70 and 85 years old with acute or convalescent COVID-19. The chain links TRBV7-9 to TRBJ1-5, with D tentatively TRBD1 (5 bases). CDR3 in DNA: TGTGCCAGCAGCAGAGGGGAGGGCGGCAATCAGCCCCAGCATTTT. Translated, it gives CASSRGEGGNQPQHF.